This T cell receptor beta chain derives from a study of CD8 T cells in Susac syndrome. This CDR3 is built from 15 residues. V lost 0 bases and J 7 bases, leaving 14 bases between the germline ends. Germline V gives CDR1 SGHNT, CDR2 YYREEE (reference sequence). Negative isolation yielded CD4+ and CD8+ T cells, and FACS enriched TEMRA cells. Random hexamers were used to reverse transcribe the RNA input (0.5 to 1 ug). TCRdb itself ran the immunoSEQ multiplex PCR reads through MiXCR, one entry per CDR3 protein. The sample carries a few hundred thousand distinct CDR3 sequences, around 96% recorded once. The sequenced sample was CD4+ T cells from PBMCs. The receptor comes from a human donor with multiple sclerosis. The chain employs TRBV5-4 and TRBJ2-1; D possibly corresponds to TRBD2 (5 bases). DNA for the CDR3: TGTGCCAGCAGCTTGGAACCTAGCAAAGGGAATGAGCAGTTCTTC. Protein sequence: CASSLEPSKGNEQFF.